This T cell receptor (beta chain) was obtained from a study of shared clonotypes between healthy human individuals. This CDR3 region has 17 residues. V lost 2 bases to trimming and J lost 4 bases; unmatched junction nucleotides: 10. Per germline, CDR1 GTSNPN and CDR2 SVGIG (reference sequence). Of note for this clone: Its antigen is undetermined.

Replicate PCRs from sorted subsets contained roughly 220 ng DNA, which is 30,000 to 35,000 T cell genomes. Libraries were prepared by immunoSEQ multiplex PCR; TCRdb keeps only in-frame clonotypes and omits some of them. The sample contains approximately 2.5 million clones, approximately 92% of which appear only once. Study-level findings and limits: Rarefaction showed sorted-subset sequencing was incomplete despite large depth. Across subsets, estimated richness was generally greater for naive than for memory populations. Around 5% was the fraction of naive CD4 clonotypes found shared across a handful of donors.

Input material: naive CD4+ T cells sorted from blood. Stated subset: CD45RA+ positively selected. The V gene is TRBV30, the J gene TRBJ2-7, with 14 bases fitting TRBD2. The source of this sequence is a man aged 18 to 29 in good health. DNA of the CDR3: TGTGCCTGGAGTCTTTCAAGGACTAGCGGGGGGCCTTACGAGCAGTACTTC. Its translation is CAWSLSRTSGGPYEQYF.